This is a list of T cell receptor beta chains from one sample in a study of cytomegalovirus exposure and HLA in healthy donors. Measured with immunoSEQ multiplex PCR; TCRdb has only the in-frame clones, and not every one. Of approximately 170,000 clones in the sample, 60% to 85% are singletons; the top ten hold roughly 1.6%. Sequencing used PBMCs. Receptors were obtained from a woman aged 18-29 years in good health and CMV-seronegative. Each CDR3 is given with its conserved first and last residue. A D gene is named only where the DNA matches it firmly. Only some rows state a clone size, as once, few, many or a class for expanded clones.

clone_size: -
cdr3_length: 13
d_call: TRBD1
j_call: TRBJ2-7
v_call: TRBV10-3
cdr3_nt: TGTGCCATCAGTTTGGGGACAGGCATCGAGCAGTACTTC
cdr3_aa: CAISLGTGIEQYF

clone_size: -
cdr3_length: 13
d_call: TRBD2
j_call: TRBJ2-3
v_call: TRBV7-3
cdr3_nt: TGTGCCAGCAGCCGGGGGGGGGAGGATACGCAGTATTTT
cdr3_aa: CASSRGGEDTQYF

clone_size: -
cdr3_length: 19
d_call: -
j_call: TRBJ2-1
v_call: TRBV7-3
cdr3_nt: TGTGCCAGCAGCGCGGGGACAGGGCCCGGGAGGGCCTCTTCTGATGAGCAGTTCTTC
cdr3_aa: CASSAGTGPGRASSDEQFF

clone_size: few
cdr3_length: 14
d_call: -
j_call: TRBJ1-6
v_call: TRBV10-3
cdr3_nt: TGTGCCAACCTGACAGGACCCTCTAATTCACCCCTCCACTTT
cdr3_aa: CANLTGPSNSPLHF

clone_size: -
cdr3_length: 17
d_call: TRBD1
j_call: TRBJ1-5
v_call: TRBV2
cdr3_nt: TGTGCCAGCAGTGAAAATAGGGGTGGACAGGGCCCTCAGCCCCAGCATTTT
cdr3_aa: CASSENRGGQGPQPQHF

clone_size: -
cdr3_length: 17
d_call: -
j_call: TRBJ1-6
v_call: TRBV5-4
cdr3_nt: TGTGCCAGCAGCTTGATTTCTGGTCGGGGCGGGGGTTCACCCCTCCACTTT
cdr3_aa: CASSLISGRGGGSPLHF

clone_size: -
cdr3_length: 15
d_call: TRBD1
j_call: TRBJ1-1
v_call: TRBV7-8
cdr3_nt: TGTGCCAGCAGCCCCGGGACAGGGCTACCCCCAGGGGCTTTCTTT
cdr3_aa: CASSPGTGLPPGAFF

clone_size: -
cdr3_length: 14
d_call: TRBD2
j_call: TRBJ2-5
v_call: TRBV18
cdr3_nt: TGTGCCAGCAAGGGACTAGCGGCCCAAGAGACCCAGTACTTC
cdr3_aa: CASKGLAAQETQYF

clone_size: -
cdr3_length: 16
d_call: TRBD1
j_call: TRBJ1-6
v_call: TRBV27
cdr3_nt: TGTGCCAGCAGTCCCGGGACAGGGGCCTATAATTCACCCCTCCACTTT
cdr3_aa: CASSPGTGAYNSPLHF

clone_size: -
cdr3_length: 15
d_call: TRBD2
j_call: TRBJ2-3
v_call: TRBV19
cdr3_nt: TGTGCCAGTAGTGAACACCGGGCCGGGGGGGATACGCAGTATTTT
cdr3_aa: CASSEHRAGGDTQYF

clone_size: -
cdr3_length: 15
d_call: TRBD2
j_call: TRBJ2-5
v_call: TRBV19
cdr3_nt: TGTGCCAGTAGTAGCGGGAGGGCCGGTATGGAGACCCAGTACTTC
cdr3_aa: CASSSGRAGMETQYF

clone_size: once
cdr3_length: 15
d_call: TRBD1
j_call: TRBJ2-1
v_call: TRBV5-1
cdr3_nt: TGCGCCAGCAGCTCAGGACAGGGCCATTACAATGAGCAGTTCTTC
cdr3_aa: CASSSGQGHYNEQFF

clone_size: -
cdr3_length: 12
d_call: -
j_call: TRBJ1-4
v_call: TRBV27
cdr3_nt: TGTGCCAGCAAGCGGACTAATGAAAAACTGTTTTTT
cdr3_aa: CASKRTNEKLFF

clone_size: few
cdr3_length: 17
d_call: -
j_call: TRBJ1-3
v_call: TRBV7-9
cdr3_nt: TGTGCCAGCAGCCGACCAACTCTCGACAGGTCTGGAAACACCATATATTTT
cdr3_aa: CASSRPTLDRSGNTIYF

clone_size: few
cdr3_length: 16
d_call: -
j_call: TRBJ1-6
v_call: TRBV5-6
cdr3_nt: TGTGCCAGCAGCTTGGTGGGAGGGCGAGGCGTCTCACCCCTCCACTTT
cdr3_aa: CASSLVGGRGVSPLHF

clone_size: -
cdr3_length: 16
d_call: TRBD2
j_call: TRBJ2-3
v_call: TRBV27
cdr3_nt: TGTGCCAGCAGTTTCCGGACTAGCGGGCCGGCAGATACGCAGTATTTT
cdr3_aa: CASSFRTSGPADTQYF

clone_size: -
cdr3_length: 13
d_call: -
j_call: TRBJ2-5
v_call: TRBV7-7
cdr3_nt: TGTGCCAGCAGCCCACATCGGGTAGAGACCCAGTACTTC
cdr3_aa: CASSPHRVETQYF

clone_size: -
cdr3_length: 14
d_call: TRBD1
j_call: TRBJ2-5
v_call: TRBV6-1
cdr3_nt: TGTGCCAGCAGTGAGGGACAGAAACAAGAGACCCAGTACTTC
cdr3_aa: CASSEGQKQETQYF

clone_size: few
cdr3_length: 16
d_call: TRBD2
j_call: TRBJ2-1
v_call: TRBV27
cdr3_nt: TGTGCCAGCAGTTACTCAGGACTAGCGGGAGTATGGGAGCAGTTCTTC
cdr3_aa: CASSYSGLAGVWEQFF

clone_size: -
cdr3_length: 15
d_call: TRBD1
j_call: TRBJ2-1
v_call: TRBV7-6
cdr3_nt: TGTGCCAGCAGCTTAGCGTATAGGGGGCACAATGAGCAGTTCTTC
cdr3_aa: CASSLAYRGHNEQFF

clone_size: -
cdr3_length: 15
d_call: TRBD1
j_call: TRBJ2-2
v_call: TRBV6-5
cdr3_nt: TGTGCCAGCAGTTATCGACAGGGATGGACCGGGGAGCTGTTTTTT
cdr3_aa: CASSYRQGWTGELFF

clone_size: -
cdr3_length: 14
d_call: -
j_call: TRBJ1-2
v_call: TRBV18
cdr3_nt: TGTGCCAGCTCACAGGGAGTGGTGGACTATGGCTACACCTTC
cdr3_aa: CASSQGVVDYGYTF

clone_size: -
cdr3_length: 16
d_call: -
j_call: TRBJ2-7
v_call: TRBV5-1
cdr3_nt: TGCGCCAGCAGCTTGAAGGGGTTATCCACCCCCTACGAGCAGTACTTC
cdr3_aa: CASSLKGLSTPYEQYF

clone_size: few
cdr3_length: 15
d_call: -
j_call: TRBJ2-7
v_call: TRBV11-1
cdr3_nt: TGTGCCAGCAGCCAACAGGTTTCTGTATACTACGAGCAGTACTTC
cdr3_aa: CASSQQVSVYYEQYF

clone_size: -
cdr3_length: 12
d_call: TRBD2
j_call: TRBJ2-5
v_call: TRBV27
cdr3_nt: TGTGCCAGCGGACTAGGTCAAGAGACCCAGTACTTC
cdr3_aa: CASGLGQETQYF

clone_size: -
cdr3_length: 16
d_call: TRBD2
j_call: TRBJ2-3
v_call: TRBV5-1
cdr3_nt: TGCGCCAGCAGCTTTGGCAGCGGGAGGGCCCAAGATACGCAGTATTTT
cdr3_aa: CASSFGSGRAQDTQYF

clone_size: -
cdr3_length: 15
d_call: TRBD2
j_call: TRBJ2-5
v_call: TRBV4-1
cdr3_nt: TGCGCCAGCAGCCCCGCTAGCGGGAGACAGGAGACCCAGTACTTC
cdr3_aa: CASSPASGRQETQYF

clone_size: few
cdr3_length: 16
d_call: TRBD1
j_call: TRBJ1-5
v_call: TRBV7-2
cdr3_nt: TGTGCCAGCAGCTTATTAACGGGGACAGGGGTCGGGCCCCAGCATTTT
cdr3_aa: CASSLLTGTGVGPQHF

clone_size: -
cdr3_length: 14
d_call: TRBD1
j_call: TRBJ1-1
v_call: TRBV6-5
cdr3_nt: TGTGCCAGCAGGGTAACAGGGGGCTTGGGTGAAGCTTTCTTT
cdr3_aa: CASRVTGGLGEAFF

clone_size: few
cdr3_length: 16
d_call: -
j_call: TRBJ2-6
v_call: TRBV6-4
cdr3_nt: TGTGCCAGCAGTGACTCTAGTCCGTCTGGGGCCAACGTCCTGACTTTC
cdr3_aa: CASSDSSPSGANVLTF

clone_size: few
cdr3_length: 16
d_call: -
j_call: TRBJ1-1
v_call: TRBV6-5
cdr3_nt: TGTGCCAGCAGTTACTCGGCAGGGGTTGGAACCACTGAAGCTTTCTTT
cdr3_aa: CASSYSAGVGTTEAFF

clone_size: -
cdr3_length: 13
d_call: TRBD2
j_call: TRBJ2-5
v_call: TRBV11-2
cdr3_nt: TGTGCCAGCAGCTCCGGGGGGCAAGAGACCCAGTACTTC
cdr3_aa: CASSSGGQETQYF

clone_size: -
cdr3_length: 15
d_call: -
j_call: TRBJ2-2
v_call: TRBV19
cdr3_nt: TGTGCCAGTAGTAGGATAGCGTTAGGCACCGGGGAGCTGTTTTTT
cdr3_aa: CASSRIALGTGELFF

clone_size: -
cdr3_length: 15
d_call: -
j_call: TRBJ2-4
v_call: TRBV28
cdr3_nt: TGTGCCAGCAGTCCACAGGACCTAGCCAAAAACATTCAGTACTTC
cdr3_aa: CASSPQDLAKNIQYF

clone_size: -
cdr3_length: 14
d_call: -
j_call: TRBJ1-2
v_call: TRBV28
cdr3_nt: TGTGCCAGCAGTTTACTTAGGACAGTCTATGGCTACACCTTC
cdr3_aa: CASSLLRTVYGYTF

clone_size: few
cdr3_length: 15
d_call: -
j_call: TRBJ2-2
v_call: TRBV6-1
cdr3_nt: TGTGCCAGCAGTGAACGGGAGCTGAACACCGGGGAGCTGTTTTTT
cdr3_aa: CASSERELNTGELFF

clone_size: -
cdr3_length: 14
d_call: TRBD2
j_call: TRBJ2-2
v_call: TRBV29-1
cdr3_nt: TGCAGCGTTGTTAGCGGGGACGCCACCGGGGAGCTGTTTTTT
cdr3_aa: CSVVSGDATGELFF

clone_size: few
cdr3_length: 17
d_call: -
j_call: TRBJ2-3
v_call: TRBV27
cdr3_nt: TGTGCCAGCAGCTCCCCAGGGGCCAACGGCCACCGGGCTACGCAGTATTTT
cdr3_aa: CASSSPGANGHRATQYF

clone_size: once
cdr3_length: 13
d_call: TRBD1
j_call: TRBJ1-2
v_call: TRBV11-1
cdr3_nt: TGTGCCAGCAGCTCGGAGGGGGCTAGTGGCTACACCTTC
cdr3_aa: CASSSEGASGYTF

clone_size: -
cdr3_length: 15
d_call: TRBD1
j_call: TRBJ1-1
v_call: TRBV25-1
cdr3_nt: TGTGCCAGCAGTACCCTAAGGACAGGAAAAAGTGAAGCTTTCTTT
cdr3_aa: CASSTLRTGKSEAFF

clone_size: -
cdr3_length: 17
d_call: TRBD2
j_call: TRBJ2-1
v_call: TRBV15
cdr3_nt: TGTGCCACCAGCAGAGATAGGAGGACTAGCGAACGGAATGAGCAGTTCTTC
cdr3_aa: CATSRDRRTSERNEQFF

clone_size: -
cdr3_length: 13
d_call: TRBD1
j_call: TRBJ1-2
v_call: TRBV6-5
cdr3_nt: TGTGCCAGCAGTTACGACAGGGAGGATGGCTACACCTTC
cdr3_aa: CASSYDREDGYTF

clone_size: -
cdr3_length: 13
d_call: -
j_call: TRBJ1-6
v_call: TRBV19
cdr3_nt: TGTGCCAGTAGTACTCGACAGAATTCACCCCTCCACTTT
cdr3_aa: CASSTRQNSPLHF

clone_size: once
cdr3_length: 14
d_call: -
j_call: TRBJ1-1
v_call: TRBV5-8
cdr3_nt: TGTGCCAGCAGCTTGGATCGGAGGCACACTGAAGCTTTCTTT
cdr3_aa: CASSLDRRHTEAFF

clone_size: -
cdr3_length: 18
d_call: TRBD2
j_call: TRBJ2-3
v_call: TRBV5-1
cdr3_nt: TGCGCCAGCAGCTTGAGGGTAGCGGGGGGAACTAGCACAGATACGCAGTATTTT
cdr3_aa: CASSLRVAGGTSTDTQYF

clone_size: few
cdr3_length: 13
d_call: -
j_call: TRBJ1-2
v_call: TRBV27
cdr3_nt: TGTGCCAGCTCGCGCAGGGAAGGGCACGGCTACACCTTC
cdr3_aa: CASSRREGHGYTF

clone_size: few
cdr3_length: 12
d_call: TRBD1
j_call: TRBJ1-1
v_call: TRBV14
cdr3_nt: TGTGCCAGCAGCCTACACAGGGGAAAAGCTTTCTTT
cdr3_aa: CASSLHRGKAFF

clone_size: -
cdr3_length: 13
d_call: -
j_call: TRBJ2-2
v_call: TRBV28
cdr3_nt: TGTGCCAGCAGTTCTGGGCGCACCGGGGAGCTGTTTTTT
cdr3_aa: CASSSGRTGELFF

clone_size: few
cdr3_length: 16
d_call: -
j_call: TRBJ2-1
v_call: TRBV27
cdr3_nt: TGTGCCAGCAGTGGGGGGTCGGGGCCGTCCTACAATGAGCAGTTCTTC
cdr3_aa: CASSGGSGPSYNEQFF

clone_size: -
cdr3_length: 13
d_call: -
j_call: TRBJ1-2
v_call: TRBV9
cdr3_nt: TGTGCCAGCAGCGTAGAAGCAAACTATGGCTACACCTTC
cdr3_aa: CASSVEANYGYTF

clone_size: -
cdr3_length: 19
d_call: TRBD1
j_call: TRBJ2-3
v_call: TRBV7-9
cdr3_nt: TGTGCCAGCAGCTTAGCGCAGTTTGGCGAGACAGGGGCCACAGATACGCAGTATTTT
cdr3_aa: CASSLAQFGETGATDTQYF

clone_size: -
cdr3_length: 16
d_call: -
j_call: TRBJ2-7
v_call: TRBV4-3
cdr3_nt: TGCGCCAGCAGCCAAGATCCCCGACCGGGTTCCTACGAGCAGTACTTC
cdr3_aa: CASSQDPRPGSYEQYF

clone_size: -
cdr3_length: 16
d_call: -
j_call: TRBJ2-6
v_call: TRBV5-1
cdr3_nt: TGCGCCAGTACCCAAGCACCCGACTCTGGGGCCAACGTCCTGACTTTC
cdr3_aa: CASTQAPDSGANVLTF

clone_size: once
cdr3_length: 14
d_call: -
j_call: TRBJ2-7
v_call: TRBV27
cdr3_nt: TGTGCCAGCAGTCCCTCGGCAGGGGCCTACGAGCAGTACTTC
cdr3_aa: CASSPSAGAYEQYF

clone_size: -
cdr3_length: 15
d_call: TRBD2
j_call: TRBJ2-7
v_call: TRBV29-1
cdr3_nt: TGCAGCGTTGAAGTTGGGACTAGCGGGAGGAATGAGCAGTACTTC
cdr3_aa: CSVEVGTSGRNEQYF

clone_size: once
cdr3_length: 16
d_call: TRBD2
j_call: TRBJ2-5
v_call: TRBV4-3
cdr3_nt: TGCGCCAGCAGCCCTTCTGCGGGACTAAGTTCGGAGACCCAGTACTTC
cdr3_aa: CASSPSAGLSSETQYF

clone_size: -
cdr3_length: 16
d_call: -
j_call: TRBJ1-6
v_call: TRBV27
cdr3_nt: TGTGCCACGACAGAGAGATTGAGCTCCTATAATTCACCCCTCCACTTT
cdr3_aa: CATTERLSSYNSPLHF

clone_size: -
cdr3_length: 16
d_call: TRBD1
j_call: TRBJ1-5
v_call: TRBV7-9
cdr3_nt: TGTGCCAGCAGCCATTCGACAGGGAGAATCTATCAGCCCCAGCATTTT
cdr3_aa: CASSHSTGRIYQPQHF

clone_size: -
cdr3_length: 18
d_call: TRBD2
j_call: TRBJ2-1
v_call: TRBV2
cdr3_nt: TGTGCCAGCAGTGTCGGTCCGGGACTAGCGGGAATCTACAATGAGCAGTTCTTC
cdr3_aa: CASSVGPGLAGIYNEQFF